This T cell receptor (beta chain) was found in a study of identical twins. There are many counts of this clonotype. The germline CDR1 and CDR2 sequences are MNHEY and SMNVEV (reference sequence). V gave up 3 bases and J gave up 0 bases, with 23 bases separating them. This CDR3 region has 19 residues. One entry per CDR3 protein results from TCRdb running MiXCR on the 5' RACE reads. This table holds some 1,600,000 distinct CDR3 sequences, more than 30% found once. Input material: cord blood. The genes are TRBV27 and TRBJ1-2; D unresolved. This TCR came from a newborn girl in good health. This CDR3 reads CASSLFPPRPTIANYGYTF. In nucleotides, the CDR3 is TGTGCCAGCAGTTTGTTCCCACCGAGGCCGACTATAGCTAACTATGGCTACACCTTC.